This T cell receptor beta chain originates from a study of shared clonotypes between healthy human individuals. The method was immunoSEQ multiplex PCR; TCRdb's version includes in-frame clones alone and lacks a portion of them. Of some 240,000 clones in the sample, under 80% were seen once. Memory CD4+ cells were the fraction left after CD45RA+ naive selection. Germline CDR1 and CDR2: SQVTM and ANQGSEA. The junction had 9 bases not matched to a gene; V was cut back by 3 bases and J by 7 bases. The CDR3 extends over 14 amino acids. The V gene is TRBV29-1, the J gene TRBJ2-1; 7 bases are a match to TRBD2. The sample was memory CD4+ T cells sorted from blood. Subset: CD45RA-negative fraction. The source is a man in his thirties or forties in good health. The DNA for the CDR3 is TGCAGCGTTGAGGAAGCGGGATTAAAGAATGAGCAGTTCTTC. Its protein is CSVEEAGLKNEQFF.